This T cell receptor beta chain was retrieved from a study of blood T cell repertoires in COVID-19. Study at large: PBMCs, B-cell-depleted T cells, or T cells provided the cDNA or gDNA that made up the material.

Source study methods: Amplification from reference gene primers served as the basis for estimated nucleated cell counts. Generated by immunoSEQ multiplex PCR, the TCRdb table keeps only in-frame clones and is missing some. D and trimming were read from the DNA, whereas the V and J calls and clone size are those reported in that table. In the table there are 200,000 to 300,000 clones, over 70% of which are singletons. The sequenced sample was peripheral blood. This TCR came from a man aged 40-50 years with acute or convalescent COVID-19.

The CDR3 DNA is TGTGCCAGCAGCTTAGGGAGGGTCTCCTACGAGCAGTACTTC. Its protein is CASSLGRVSYEQYF. The V gene is TRBV11-2, the J gene TRBJ2-7; weak D call: TRBD2 (6 bases). The germline V and J ends were trimmed by 1 base and 0 bases, with 7 bases remaining between them. This CDR3 has 14 residues. Germline-derived CDR1 and CDR2 are SGHAT and FQNNGV.